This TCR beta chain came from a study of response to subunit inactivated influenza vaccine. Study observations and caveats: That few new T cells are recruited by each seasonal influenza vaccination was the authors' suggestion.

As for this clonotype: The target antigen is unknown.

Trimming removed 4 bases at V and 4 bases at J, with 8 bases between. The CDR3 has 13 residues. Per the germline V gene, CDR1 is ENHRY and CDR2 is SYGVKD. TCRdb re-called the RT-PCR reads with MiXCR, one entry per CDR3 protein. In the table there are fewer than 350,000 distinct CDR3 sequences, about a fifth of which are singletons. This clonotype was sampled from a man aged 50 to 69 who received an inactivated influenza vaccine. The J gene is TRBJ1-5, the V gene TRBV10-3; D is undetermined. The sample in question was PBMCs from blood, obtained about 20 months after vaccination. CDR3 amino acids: CAISGGRNQPQHF. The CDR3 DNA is TGTGCCATCAGTGGAGGGAGAAATCAGCCCCAGCATTTT.